This T cell receptor (beta chain) was found in a study of T-cell memory formation after mild COVID-19. At the level of the study: Largely, the TCR clusters proved donor specific.

This clonotype was detected many times. Its antigen is not identified. Trimming pared 4 bases from V and 0 bases from J, leaving 11 bases between. Germline CDR1 is SGHTA and CDR2 is FQGNSA. The CDR3 length is 15 residues. The study, taken as a whole, reports: The study found balanced CD4/CD8 in clones contracting day 15 to 85 and a CD4+ lean in later expanders. Some responding clones appeared in pre-infection memory, suggesting cross-reactive memory joined.

MiXCR was run by TCRdb on the 5' RACE reads, yielding one entry per CDR3 protein. The table records about 340,000 distinct CDR3 sequences, around 21% of them present only once. This TCR was sampled from an adult woman who had mild COVID-19 (a few samples of this study predate the infection). Cell type and time point are not known. The specimen was PBMCs or a T cell subset sorted from them (not recorded which). The genes are TRBV7-2 and TRBJ2-3; D gene uncertain. Written as DNA, the CDR3 is TGTGCCAGCAGCTCCCTCGGGCATAGCACAGATACGCAGTATTTT. The encoded protein is CASSSLGHSTDTQYF.